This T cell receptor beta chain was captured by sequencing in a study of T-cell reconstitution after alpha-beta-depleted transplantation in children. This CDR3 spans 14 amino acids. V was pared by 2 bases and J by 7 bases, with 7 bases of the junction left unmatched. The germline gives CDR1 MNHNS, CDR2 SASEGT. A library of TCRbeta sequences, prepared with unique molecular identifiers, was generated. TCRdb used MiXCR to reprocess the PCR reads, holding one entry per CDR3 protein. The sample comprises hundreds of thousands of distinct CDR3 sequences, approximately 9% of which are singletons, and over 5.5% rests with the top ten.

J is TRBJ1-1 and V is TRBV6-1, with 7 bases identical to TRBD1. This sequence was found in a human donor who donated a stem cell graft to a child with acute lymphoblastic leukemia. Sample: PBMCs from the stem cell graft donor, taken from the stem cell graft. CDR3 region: CASSEYRGHGEAFF. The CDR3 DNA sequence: TGTGCCAGCAGTGAATACAGGGGTCACGGTGAAGCTTTCTTT.